The 14 T cell receptor beta chains reported below all come from one sample, sequenced in a study of T cell responses to AZD1222 COVID-19 vaccine. The data were produced by immunoSEQ multiplex PCR, yet TCRdb's version contains in-frame clones alone and is incomplete. Of 150,000 to 200,000 clones listed, approximately 92% are singletons. The sequenced sample was peripheral blood, obtained on day 0 of AZD1222 vaccination. The receptors derive from an adult in good health.

V and J are TRBV5-6 and TRBJ1-4; possible D gene TRBD1, 5 bases. The CDR3 spans 15 residues. V dropped 3 bases and J dropped 4 bases, with 13 bases sitting between them. Germline V gives CDR1 SGHDT, CDR2 YYEEEE. As DNA, the CDR3 is TGTGCCAGCAGCTGGGCCCCGGGGGTTAATGAAAAACTGTTTTTT. This translates into CASSWAPGVNEKLFF.

The rearrangement links TRBV19 to TRBJ2-5, with D maybe TRBD2 (5 bases). Germline values: CDR1 LNHDA, CDR2 SQIVND (reference sequence). This CDR3 comprises 15 residues. V was shortened by 5 bases and J by 5 bases, with 18 bases between the two germline ends. The CDR3 bases are TGTGCCAGTAGTTCCGCCGGGCGGGTTTGGGAGACCCAGTACTTC. It is translated as CASSSAGRVWETQYF.

The chain has TRBV7-2 and TRBJ1-2; 8 nucleotides align to TRBD1. CDR1 is SGHTA and CDR2 is FQGNSA in the germline V gene. The V and J ends lost 5 bases and 4 bases, in that order; junction bases with no gene match: 3. The CDR3 has 13 amino acids. In DNA, the CDR3 is TGTGCCAGCAGCCAAGGACAGGGCTATGGCTACACCTTC. Its protein product is CASSQGQGYGYTF.

This chain uses TRBV30 with TRBJ1-2; D remains ambiguous. Germline V lookup: CDR1 GTSNPN, CDR2 SVGIG (reference sequence). V lost 0 bases to trimming and J lost 5 bases, with 10 bases between them. The CDR3 has 13 residues. Here the CDR3 reads CAWSVLMGYGYTF. CDR3 sequence (DNA): TGTGCCTGGAGTGTACTGATGGGGTATGGCTACACCTTC.

V and J are TRBV14 and TRBJ2-2, with 8 bases fitting TRBD1. Germline V gene lookup returns CDR1 SGHDN and CDR2 FVKESK. With V trimmed by 6 bases and J by 5 bases, 5 bases remained unmatched. The CDR3 loop spans 14 amino acids. CDR3 DNA: TGTGCCAGCAGGGGACAGGATGGGACCGGGGAGCTGTTTTTT. It encodes CASRGQDGTGELFF.

This chain uses TRBV29-1 with TRBJ1-2; perhaps TRBD1 as D (5 bases). Trimming left V 0 bases short and J 0 bases short, with 26 bases between. The CDR3 covers 20 residues. Germline CDR1 and CDR2: SQVTM and ANQGSEA. The CDR3 nucleotides read TGCAGCGTTGAAGATCCCTACGTGACAGAAGGTACACAATCTAACTATGGCTACACCTTC. Its protein is CSVEDPYVTEGTQSNYGYTF.

In this sample, this clone turned up once. The chain combines TRBV28 with TRBJ2-7, with 9 positions matching TRBD1. The CDR3 is made up of 15 amino acids. CDR1 and CDR2 (germline): MDHEN, SYDVKM. V trimming: 6 bases; J trimming: 6 bases; junction bases outside the gene matches: 12. CDR3 coding DNA: TGTGCCAGCAGAAACGCGGGGACAGGGCACCGCGAGCAGTACTTC. It codes for CASRNAGTGHREQYF.

The CDR3 protein is CASSLSKGSRVGAFF. In nucleotides, the CDR3 is TGTGCCAGCAGTTTATCGAAGGGGTCGCGGGTCGGAGCTTTCTTT. V usage is TRBV27 and J usage is TRBJ1-1; maybe TRBD1 (5 bases). Germline CDR1 MNHEY, CDR2 SMNVEV (reference sequence). The CDR3 is made up of 15 amino acids. The germline V and J ends were trimmed by 0 bases and 10 bases, with 18 bases remaining between them.

This chain connects TRBV9 to TRBJ1-3; weak D call: TRBD1 (5 bases). This CDR3 is built from 15 residues. Germline CDR1 is SGDLS and CDR2 is YYNGEE. The ends were cut back, 0 bases at V and 1 base at J, with 8 bases in the middle. The CDR3 region is CASSVDWGSGNTIYF. In DNA form, the CDR3 reads TGTGCCAGCAGCGTAGATTGGGGGTCTGGAAACACCATATATTTT.

The chain is built from TRBV4-3 and TRBJ1-1, with D uncertain. Germline CDR1 LGHNA, CDR2 YSLEER. V was cut by 0 bases and J by 3 bases, with 14 bases left in between. This CDR3 region has 16 residues. CDR3 sequence reads: CASSQDGVEADTEAFF. The DNA of the CDR3 is TGCGCCAGCAGCCAAGATGGGGTAGAGGCCGACACTGAAGCTTTCTTT.

The rearrangement links TRBV27 to TRBJ2-7; tentative D call: TRBD1 (5 bases). Between the trimmed V and J ends, which lost 1 base and 1 base, there was a span of 11 bases. The CDR3 sequence is 15 residues long. Germline values: CDR1 MNHEY, CDR2 SMNVEV (reference sequence). The CDR3: CASSLLVQGSYEQYF. CDR3 DNA sequence: TGTGCCAGCAGTTTATTGGTCCAGGGATCCTACGAGCAGTACTTC.

J is TRBJ1-5 and V is TRBV19, with a possible D match to TRBD1 (5 bases). Germline V gene sequence: CDR1 LNHDA, CDR2 SQIVND (reference sequence). Trimming took 3 bases from V and 2 from J, leaving 11 bases between them. CDR3 length: 15 residues. The CDR3 is CASSMGQGRNQPQHF. The DNA of the CDR3 is TGTGCCAGTAGTATGGGCCAGGGTCGCAATCAGCCCCAGCATTTT. The full variable domain, rest sourced from reference TRBV19 and TRBJ1-5, is DGGITQSPKYLFRKEGQNVTLSCEQNLNHDAMYWYRQDPGQGLRLIYYSQIVNDFQKGDIAEGYSVSREKKESFPLTVTSAQKNPTAFYLCASSMGQGRNQPQHFGDGTRLSIL.

V usage is TRBV18 and J usage is TRBJ1-2, with 7 nucleotides matching TRBD1. The V gene's germline CDR1 is KGHSH and CDR2 LQKENI. V shed 3 bases and J 3 bases; nucleotides not matched to a gene: 1. This CDR3 has 13 amino acids. The CDR3: CASSPTGDYGYTF. The CDR3 DNA sequence: TGTGCCAGCTCACCTACAGGGGACTATGGCTACACCTTC.

J is TRBJ1-5 and V is TRBV7-2; D remains ambiguous. Trimming stripped 5 bases from V and 5 bases from J, with 10 bases between. Germline V gene sequence: CDR1 SGHTA, CDR2 FQGNSA. The CDR3 extends over 13 amino acids. CDR3 residues: CASSVGLYQPQHF. CDR3 bases: TGTGCCAGCAGCGTAGGACTTTATCAGCCCCAGCATTTT.